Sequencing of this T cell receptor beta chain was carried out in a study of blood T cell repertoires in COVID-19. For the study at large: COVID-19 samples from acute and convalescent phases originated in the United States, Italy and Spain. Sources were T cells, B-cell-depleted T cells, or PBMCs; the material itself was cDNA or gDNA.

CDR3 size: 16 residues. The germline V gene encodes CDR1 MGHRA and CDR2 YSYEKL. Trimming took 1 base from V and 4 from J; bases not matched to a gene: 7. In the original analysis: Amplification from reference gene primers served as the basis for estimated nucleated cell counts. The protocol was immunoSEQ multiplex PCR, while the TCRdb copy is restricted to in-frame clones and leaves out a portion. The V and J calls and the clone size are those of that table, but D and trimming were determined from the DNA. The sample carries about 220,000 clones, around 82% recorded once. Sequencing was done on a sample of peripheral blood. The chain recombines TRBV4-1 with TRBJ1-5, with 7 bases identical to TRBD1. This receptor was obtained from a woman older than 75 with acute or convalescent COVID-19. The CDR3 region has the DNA TGCGCCAGCAGCCAAGTGGGGGAACAGGGGAATCAGCCCCAGCATTTT. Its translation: CASSQVGEQGNQPQHF.